This entry concerns a single T cell receptor (beta chain). The antigen is not known. The assay was immunoSEQ multiplex PCR, and TCRdb's table has in-frame clones only and misses some. The sample carries approximately 810,000 clones, 80% to 95% recorded once. The data derive from a study of shared clonotypes between healthy human individuals. Study background: Per donor, CD8 memory used one plate, CD8 naive used two, CD4 memory used three and CD4 naive used three.

Study-wide results and caveats: Non-shared clonotypes had lower generation probabilities than clonotypes shared by all four sorted-subset donors.

Naivety among CD8 cells was defined by CD45RO negativity and positive CCR7 selection, thereby excluding terminally differentiated effector memory CD45RA+ cells. Nashville, Tennessee was home to all donors, each a Caucasian adult. The CDR3 has 18 residues. Trimming took 0 bases from V and 3 from J; bases not matched to a gene: 12. Germline CDR1 reads LNHNV; CDR2 reads YYDKDF (reference sequence). The sequenced sample was naive CD8+ T cells sorted from blood. The clonotype originates from a man younger than 45 in good health. The chain is built from TRBV15 and TRBJ2-7; 9 bases agree with TRBD2. The CDR3 nucleotides read TGTGCCACCAGCAGAGATTATCGACTAGCGGAGAGCCTCTACGAGCAGTACTTC. It encodes CATSRDYRLAESLYEQYF.